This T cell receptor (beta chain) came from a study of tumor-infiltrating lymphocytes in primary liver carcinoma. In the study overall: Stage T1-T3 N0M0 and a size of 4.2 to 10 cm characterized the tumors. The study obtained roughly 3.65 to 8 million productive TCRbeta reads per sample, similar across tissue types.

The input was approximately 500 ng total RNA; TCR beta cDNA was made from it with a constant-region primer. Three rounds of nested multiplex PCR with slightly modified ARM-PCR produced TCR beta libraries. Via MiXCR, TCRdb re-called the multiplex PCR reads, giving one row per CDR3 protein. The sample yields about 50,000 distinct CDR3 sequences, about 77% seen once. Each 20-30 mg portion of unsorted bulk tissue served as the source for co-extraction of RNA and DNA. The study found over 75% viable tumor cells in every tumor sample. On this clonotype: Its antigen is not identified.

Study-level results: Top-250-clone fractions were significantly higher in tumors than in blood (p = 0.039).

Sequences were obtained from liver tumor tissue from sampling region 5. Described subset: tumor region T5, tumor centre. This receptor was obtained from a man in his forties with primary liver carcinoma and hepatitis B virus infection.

CDR3 sequence: CAINQAGFSYEQYF. As DNA, the CDR3 is TGTGCCATCAACCAAGCGGGGTTCTCGTACGAGCAGTACTTC. The genes are TRBV14 and TRBJ2-7; 7 bases line up with TRBD2. The CDR3 runs to 14 residues. J lost 4 bases, V lost 10 bases, and 13 bases had no gene match. CDR1 and CDR2 from the germline V gene are SGHDN and FVKESK.